What follows are 3 T cell receptor beta chains derived from one specimen sequenced in a study of T-cell reconstitution after alpha-beta-depleted transplantation in children. The TCRbeta library was prepared with unique molecular identifiers. MiXCR, applied by TCRdb to the PCR reads, yields one record per CDR3 protein. The sample carries almost 500,000 distinct CDR3 sequences, roughly a tenth recorded once. The sample here was PBMCs, taken before TCRalphabeta/CD19-depleted stem cell transplant. Every receptor here comes from a child aged 2 to 15 with inherited bone marrow failure, due to receive a stem cell transplant.

This clonotype came up many times. DNA for the CDR3: TGTGCCATCCGCAGGGGGCCCACAGATACGCAGTATTTT. It encodes CAIRRGPTDTQYF. The chain combines TRBV10-3 with TRBJ2-3; 8 bases align to TRBD1. CDR1 ENHRY and CDR2 SYGVKD come from the germline V gene. The V segment lost 8 bases and the J segment 2 bases; nucleotides outside the gene matches: 3. The CDR3 covers 13 residues.

The rearrangement joins TRBV24-1 to TRBJ1-5, with D perhaps TRBD1 (5 bases). Germline V CDR1 and CDR2: KGHDR, SFDVKD. There are 16 residues in the CDR3. The V end was cut by 6 bases, the J end by 1 base, with 15 bases between. CDR3 region: CATSLLLGVSNQPQHF. The CDR3 DNA reads TGTGCCACCAGTCTTCTTCTGGGGGTAAGCAATCAGCCCCAGCATTTT.

This clonotype was counted ten times or more. The V and J genes are TRBV27 and TRBJ1-5; weak D call: TRBD1 (6 bases). Germline V gene data show CDR1 as MNHEY and CDR2 as SMNVEV (reference sequence). The CDR3 consists of 15 residues. V lost 4 bases and J lost 2, with 12 bases in between. CDR3 loop: CASSSSTGGNQPQHF. CDR3 sequence (DNA): TGTGCCAGCAGTTCCTCGACAGGAGGCAATCAGCCCCAGCATTTT.